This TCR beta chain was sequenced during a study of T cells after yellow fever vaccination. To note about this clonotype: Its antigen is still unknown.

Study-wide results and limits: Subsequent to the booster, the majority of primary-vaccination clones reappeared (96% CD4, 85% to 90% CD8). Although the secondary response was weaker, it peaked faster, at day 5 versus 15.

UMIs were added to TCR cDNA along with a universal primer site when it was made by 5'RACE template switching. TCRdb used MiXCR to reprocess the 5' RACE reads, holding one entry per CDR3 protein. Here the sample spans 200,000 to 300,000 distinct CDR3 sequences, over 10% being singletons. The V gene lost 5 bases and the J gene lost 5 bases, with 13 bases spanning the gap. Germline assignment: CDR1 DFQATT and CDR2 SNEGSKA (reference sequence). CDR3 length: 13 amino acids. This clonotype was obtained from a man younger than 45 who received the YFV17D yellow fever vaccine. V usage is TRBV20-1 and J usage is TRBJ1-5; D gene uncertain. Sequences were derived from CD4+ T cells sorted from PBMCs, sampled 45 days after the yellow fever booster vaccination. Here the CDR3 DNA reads TGCAGTGCTCTGACAAACTCTGATCAGCCCCAGCATTTT. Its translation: CSALTNSDQPQHF.